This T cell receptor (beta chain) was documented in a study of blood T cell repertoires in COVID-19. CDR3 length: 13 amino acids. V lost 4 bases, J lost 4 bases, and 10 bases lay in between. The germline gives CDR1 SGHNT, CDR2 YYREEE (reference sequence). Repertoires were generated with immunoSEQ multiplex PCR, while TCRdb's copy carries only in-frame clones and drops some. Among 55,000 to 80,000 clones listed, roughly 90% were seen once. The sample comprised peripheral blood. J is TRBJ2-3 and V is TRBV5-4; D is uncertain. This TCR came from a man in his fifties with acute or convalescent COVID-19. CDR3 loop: CASSIVEPDTQYF. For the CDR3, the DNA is TGTGCCAGCAGCATTGTAGAGCCAGATACGCAGTATTTT.